The TCR beta chain under discussion was sequenced for a study of blood T cell repertoires in COVID-19. Study information: The United States, Italy and Spain were the sources of the acute and convalescent COVID-19 samples. T cells, B-cell-depleted T cells, or PBMCs supplied cDNA or gDNA.

Original methodology: Amplified reference gene primers provided the basis for estimating nucleated cell counts. Sequencing used immunoSEQ multiplex PCR; TCRdb keeps in-frame clones, though not all of them. The DNA gave D and trimming, while V, J and clone size come from that table. The data contain about 160,000 clones, roughly 87% of them singletons. The CDR3 is 17 residues long. Looked up from germline, CDR1 is MNHEY and CDR2 is SMNVEV (reference sequence). J lost 8 bases, V lost 6 bases, and 16 bases had no gene match. The receptor comes from a woman aged 55-69 years who had recovered from COVID-19. Material for sequencing was peripheral blood. The rearrangement links TRBV27 to TRBJ1-2; 12 positions agree with TRBD1. The CDR3 nucleotides are TGTGCCAGCAGATCGACCGGGACAGGGGGCGACGGTCGGGGCTACACCTTC. As protein: CASRSTGTGGDGRGYTF.